This T cell receptor (beta chain) was observed in a study of early stage breast cancer tumors. The overall study: ER+/PR+/HER2- status applied to twelve of 16 invasive breast tumors. The ER+/PR+/HER2- tumors included roughly eight ductal and a handful of lobular carcinomas. Each sample averaged around 10-fold read coverage. Broader study findings: Compared with adjacent normal breast, tumors showed about 2.5-fold denser, more clonal T cells.

Regarding this clone: Its specificity is not known.

TCRdb's table, derived via immunoSEQ multiplex PCR, lists solely in-frame clones and lacks some. Of tens of thousands of clones listed, roughly 50% are singletons. The CDR3 loop spans 15 amino acids. From germline, CDR1 is SGDLS and CDR2 YYNGEE. J lost 8 bases, V lost 1 base, and 4 bases had no gene match. This clonotype was sampled from a person aged 45-60 years with breast cancer. The material sequenced was breast tumor tissue. The chain has TRBV9 and TRBJ2-1, with 12 bases lining up with TRBD2. CDR3 bases: TGTGCCAGCAGCGTATGGACTAGCGGGACGGATGAGCAGTTCTTC. It encodes CASSVWTSGTDEQFF.